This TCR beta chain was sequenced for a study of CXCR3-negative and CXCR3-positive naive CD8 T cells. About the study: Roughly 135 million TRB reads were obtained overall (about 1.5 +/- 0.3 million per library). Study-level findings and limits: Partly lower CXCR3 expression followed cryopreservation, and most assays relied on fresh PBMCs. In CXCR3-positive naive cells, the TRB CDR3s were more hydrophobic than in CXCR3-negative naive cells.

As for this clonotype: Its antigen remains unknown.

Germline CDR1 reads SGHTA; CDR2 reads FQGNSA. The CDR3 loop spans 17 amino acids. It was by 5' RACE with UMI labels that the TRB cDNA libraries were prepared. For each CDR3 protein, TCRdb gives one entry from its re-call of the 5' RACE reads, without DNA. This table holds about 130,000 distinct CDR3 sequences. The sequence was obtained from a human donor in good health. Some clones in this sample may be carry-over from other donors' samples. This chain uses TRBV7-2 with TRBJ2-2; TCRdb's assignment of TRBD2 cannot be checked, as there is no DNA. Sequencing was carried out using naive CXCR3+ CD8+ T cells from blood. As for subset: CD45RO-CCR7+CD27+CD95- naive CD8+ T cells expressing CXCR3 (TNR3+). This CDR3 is CASSIRLAGGNTGELFF. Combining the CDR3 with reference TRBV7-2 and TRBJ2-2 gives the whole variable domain GAGVSQSPSNKVTEKGKDVELRCDPISGHTALYWYRQSLGQGLEFLIYFQGNSAPDKSGLPSDRFSAERTGGSVSTLTIQRTQQEDSAVYLCASSIRLAGGNTGELFFGEGSRLTVL.